This T cell receptor (beta chain) is drawn from a study of T-cell reconstitution after alpha-beta-depleted transplantation in children. During its preparation, the TCRbeta library received unique molecular identifiers. TCRdb independently ran MiXCR on the PCR reads; one entry per CDR3 protein. The table includes some 600,000 distinct CDR3 sequences, about 15% detected once. This TCR was sampled from a human donor who donated a stem cell graft to a child with acute myeloid leukemia. Sequenced here: PBMCs from the stem cell graft donor, sampled from the stem cell graft.

The CDR3 nucleotides read TGTGCCAGCAGTTTAAGGGGGACCAAAAACATTCAGTACTTC. It codes for CASSLRGTKNIQYF. The chain links TRBV27 to TRBJ2-4; maybe TRBD1 (6 bases). Per germline, CDR1 MNHEY and CDR2 SMNVEV (reference sequence). With 2 bases removed from V and 2 bases from J, the gap between germline ends came to 7 bases. The CDR3 covers 14 residues.